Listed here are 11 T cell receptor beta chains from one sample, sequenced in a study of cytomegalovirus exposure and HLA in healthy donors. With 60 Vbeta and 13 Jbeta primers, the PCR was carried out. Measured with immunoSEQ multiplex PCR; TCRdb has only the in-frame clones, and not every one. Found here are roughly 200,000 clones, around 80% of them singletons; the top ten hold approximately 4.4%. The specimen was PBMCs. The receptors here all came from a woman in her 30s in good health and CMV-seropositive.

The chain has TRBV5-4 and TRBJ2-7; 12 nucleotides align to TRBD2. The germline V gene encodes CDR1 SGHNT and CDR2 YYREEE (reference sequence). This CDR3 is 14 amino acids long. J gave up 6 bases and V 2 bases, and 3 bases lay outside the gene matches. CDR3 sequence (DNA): TGTGCCAGCAGCTTTCGGGGACTAGCGGGCGAGCAGTACTTC. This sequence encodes CASSFRGLAGEQYF.

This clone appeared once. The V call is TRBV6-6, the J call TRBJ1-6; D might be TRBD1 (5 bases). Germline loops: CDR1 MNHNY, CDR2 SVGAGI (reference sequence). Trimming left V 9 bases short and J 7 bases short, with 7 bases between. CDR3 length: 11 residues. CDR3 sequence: CASQGNSPLHF. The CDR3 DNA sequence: TGTGCCAGTCAGGGAAATTCACCCCTCCACTTT.

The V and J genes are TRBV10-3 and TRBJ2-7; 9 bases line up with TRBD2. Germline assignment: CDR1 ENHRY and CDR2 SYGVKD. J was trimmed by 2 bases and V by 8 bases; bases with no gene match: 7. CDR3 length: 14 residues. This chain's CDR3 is CAIGPSGETYEQYF. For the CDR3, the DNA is TGTGCCATCGGACCTAGCGGGGAGACCTACGAGCAGTACTTC.

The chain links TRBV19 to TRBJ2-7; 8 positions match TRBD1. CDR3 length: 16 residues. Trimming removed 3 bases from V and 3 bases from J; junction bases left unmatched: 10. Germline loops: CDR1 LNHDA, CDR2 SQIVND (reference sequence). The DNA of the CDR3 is TGTGCCAGTAGTATGCATAAGACAGGGGTTCTCTACGAGCAGTACTTC. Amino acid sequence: CASSMHKTGVLYEQYF.

The CDR3 DNA is TGTGCCAGCCTACCTTCGGGGAACACCTACGAGCAGTACTTC. Its protein is CASLPSGNTYEQYF. The chain is built from TRBV18 and TRBJ2-7; weak D call: TRBD2 (5 bases). CDR3 length: 14 residues. Per germline, CDR1 KGHSH and CDR2 LQKENI. V was pared by 8 bases and J by 2 bases, with 16 bases between. The complete variable domain, with remaining parts taken from reference TRBV18 and TRBJ2-7, reads NAGVMQNPRHLVRRRGQEARLRCSPMKGHSHVYWYRQLPEEGLKFMVYLQKENIIDESGMPKERFSAEFPKEGPSILRIQQVVRGDSAAYFCASLPSGNTYEQYFGPGTRLTVT.

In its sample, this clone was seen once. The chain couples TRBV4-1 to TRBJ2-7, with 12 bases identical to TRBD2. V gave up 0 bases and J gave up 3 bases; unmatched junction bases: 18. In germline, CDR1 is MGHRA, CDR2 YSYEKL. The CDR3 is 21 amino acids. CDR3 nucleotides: TGCGCCAGCAGCCAAGATCTCAGGGCTCCGGGACTAGCGGGTGAAGACTACGAGCAGTACTTC. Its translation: CASSQDLRAPGLAGEDYEQYF.

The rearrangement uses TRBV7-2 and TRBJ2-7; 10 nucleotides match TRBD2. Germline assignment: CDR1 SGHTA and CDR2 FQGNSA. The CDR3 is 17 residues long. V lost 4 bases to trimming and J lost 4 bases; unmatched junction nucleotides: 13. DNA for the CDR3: TGTGCCAGCAGCTCCTTACTCGAACTAGCGGGGTTTTACGAGCAGTACTTC. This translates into CASSSLLELAGFYEQYF.

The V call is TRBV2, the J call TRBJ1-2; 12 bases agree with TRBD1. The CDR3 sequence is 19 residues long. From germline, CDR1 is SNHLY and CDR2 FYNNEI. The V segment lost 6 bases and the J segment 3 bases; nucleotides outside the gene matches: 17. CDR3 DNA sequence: TGTGCCAGCAGAGTACCCGGGACAGGGGGCGTCCTATCGGACTATGGCTACACCTTC. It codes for CASRVPGTGGVLSDYGYTF.

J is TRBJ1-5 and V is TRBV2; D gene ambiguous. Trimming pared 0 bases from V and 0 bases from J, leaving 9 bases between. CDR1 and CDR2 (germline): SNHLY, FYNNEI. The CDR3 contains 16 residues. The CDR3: CASSEAPRNSNQPQHF. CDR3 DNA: TGTGCCAGCAGTGAAGCGCCGAGAAATAGCAATCAGCCCCAGCATTTT.

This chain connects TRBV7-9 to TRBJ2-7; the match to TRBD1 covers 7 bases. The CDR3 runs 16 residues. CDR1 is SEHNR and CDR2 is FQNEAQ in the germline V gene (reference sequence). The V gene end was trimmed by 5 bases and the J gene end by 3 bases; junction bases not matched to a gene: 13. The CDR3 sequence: CASSPPGQRQDYEQYF. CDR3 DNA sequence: TGTGCCAGCAGCCCCCCGGGACAGCGTCAAGACTACGAGCAGTACTTC.

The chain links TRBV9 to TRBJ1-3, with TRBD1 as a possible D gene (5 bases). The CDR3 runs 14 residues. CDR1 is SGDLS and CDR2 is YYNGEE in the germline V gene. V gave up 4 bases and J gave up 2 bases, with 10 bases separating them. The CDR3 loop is CASSKGVAGNTIYF. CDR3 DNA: TGTGCCAGCAGCAAAGGGGTGGCTGGAAACACCATATATTTT. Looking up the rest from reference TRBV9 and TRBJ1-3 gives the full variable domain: DSGVTQTPKHLITATGQRVTLRCSPRSGDLSVYWYQQSLDQGLQFLIQYYNGEERAKGNILERFSAQQFPDLHSELNLSSLELGDSALYFCASSKGVAGNTIYFGEGSWLTVV.